This T cell receptor beta chain comes out of a study of radiotherapy plus CTLA-4 blockade in lung cancer. CDR3 length: 15 amino acids. Per the germline V gene, CDR1 is SEHNR and CDR2 is FQNEAQ (reference sequence). Trimming cost V 1 base and J 7 bases; bases outside gene matches: 5. Method: immunoSEQ multiplex PCR; TCRdb's copy keeps in-frame clones and lacks some. The profile shows 55,000 to 80,000 clones, 70% to 80% of them singletons. This specimen was peripheral blood, taken from a patient treated with radiotherapy plus ipilimumab. The chain recombines TRBV7-9 with TRBJ2-7, with 12 bases identical to TRBD2. The origin of this receptor is a human donor with non-small cell lung cancer who had a complete response to radiotherapy plus ipilimumab. The CDR3 region has the DNA TGTGCCAGCAGCTTAGGACTAGCGGGAGTTGAAGAGCAGTACGTC. This sequence encodes CASSLGLAGVEEQYV.